The rows below give T cell receptor beta chains drawn from one sample of a study of blood T cell repertoires in COVID-19. The assay was immunoSEQ multiplex PCR, and TCRdb's table has in-frame clones only and misses some. The sample consists of just over 250,000 clones, more than 90% of them appearing once. Sequenced material: peripheral blood. The receptors come from a young adult with COVID-19, enrolled during active disease. CDR3s include the opening cysteine and the closing phenylalanine or tryptophan. The order of the fields is clone size, V gene, J gene, D gene, CDR3 DNA, CDR3 protein. D genes are given only for firm matches. Size tells how often a clone was seen (once, few, many) or the class of an expanded clone, and some rows leave it out.

size: .
V: TRBV14
J: TRBJ2-2
D: TRBD2
DNA: TGTGCCAGCAGCCAAGATTGGCGTAGCGGGAGGGACACCGGGGAGCTGTTTTTT
CDR3: CASSQDWRSGRDTGELFF

size: .
V: TRBV5-1
J: TRBJ2-1
D: TRBD2
DNA: TGCGCCAGCAGCCAGAAACTAGCGGAGTACGACAATGAGCAGTTCTTC
CDR3: CASSQKLAEYDNEQFF

size: .
V: TRBV5-1
J: TRBJ2-1
D: TRBD2
DNA: TGCGCCAGCAGCTTGGAATCCCCGGGAGGGCCCGGGTTTTACAATGAGCAGTTCTTC
CDR3: CASSLESPGGPGFYNEQFF

size: once
V: TRBV7-9
J: TRBJ2-5
D: TRBD2
DNA: TGTGCCAGCAGCCTAACGTTGAGCGGGAGGGCCGAGGAGACCCAGTACTTC
CDR3: CASSLTLSGRAEETQYF

size: .
V: TRBV7-9
J: TRBJ1-4
D: .
DNA: TGTGCCAGCAGCCCGATGGCGGCGGGATGGGGTGAAAAACTGTTTTTT
CDR3: CASSPMAAGWGEKLFF

size: .
V: TRBV12-5
J: TRBJ2-7
D: TRBD2
DNA: TGTGCTAAAGCCCTAGCGGCGGGCTACGAGCAGTACTTC
CDR3: CAKALAAGYEQYF

size: .
V: TRBV5-1
J: TRBJ2-3
D: TRBD1
DNA: TGCGCCAGCGGACAGGGGCAGAGCACAGATACGCAGTATTTT
CDR3: CASGQGQSTDTQYF

size: once
V: TRBV19
J: TRBJ1-2
D: .
DNA: TGTGCCAGTAGTATAAGGGCCGGACAGAGTACTAACTATGGCTACACCTTC
CDR3: CASSIRAGQSTNYGYTF

size: .
V: TRBV19
J: TRBJ1-2
D: TRBD1
DNA: TGTGCCAGTAGTACCGTCCACGGGACAGCAAATTCTAACTATGGCTACACCTTC
CDR3: CASSTVHGTANSNYGYTF

size: .
V: TRBV25-1
J: TRBJ2-2
D: TRBD1
DNA: TGTGCCAGCAGTGAACCCGGGACAGGGCACACCGGGGAGCTGTTTTTT
CDR3: CASSEPGTGHTGELFF

size: .
V: TRBV19
J: TRBJ2-3
D: .
DNA: TGTGCCATTAGGAGATCAAGCACAGATACGCAGTATTTT
CDR3: CAIRRSSTDTQYF

size: once
V: TRBV6-1
J: TRBJ2-3
D: .
DNA: TGTGCCAGCAGTGAACAGCGTGATACGCAGTATTTT
CDR3: CASSEQRDTQYF

size: .
V: TRBV7-3
J: TRBJ2-7
D: .
DNA: TGTGCCAGCAGCCCCGGGGGGCTTGACGAGCAGTACTTC
CDR3: CASSPGGLDEQYF

size: .
V: TRBV13
J: TRBJ1-3
D: .
DNA: TGTGCCAGCAGCCTTAATCCGGGTAGGGGCCTCCTAAACACCATATATTTT
CDR3: CASSLNPGRGLLNTIYF